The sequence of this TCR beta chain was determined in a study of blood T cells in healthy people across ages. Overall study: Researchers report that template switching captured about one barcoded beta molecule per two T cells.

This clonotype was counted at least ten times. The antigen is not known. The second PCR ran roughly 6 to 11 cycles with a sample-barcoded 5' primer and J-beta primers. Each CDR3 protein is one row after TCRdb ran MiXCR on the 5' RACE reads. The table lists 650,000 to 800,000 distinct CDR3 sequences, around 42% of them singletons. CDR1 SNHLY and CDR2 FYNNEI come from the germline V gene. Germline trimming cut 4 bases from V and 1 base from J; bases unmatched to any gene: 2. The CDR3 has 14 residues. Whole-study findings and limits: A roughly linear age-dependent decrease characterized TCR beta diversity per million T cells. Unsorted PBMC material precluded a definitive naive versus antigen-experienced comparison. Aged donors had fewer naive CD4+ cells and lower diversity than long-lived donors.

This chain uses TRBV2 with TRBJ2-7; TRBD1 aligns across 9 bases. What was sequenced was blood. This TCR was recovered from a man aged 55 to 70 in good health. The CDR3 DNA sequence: TGTGCCAGCAGTGGACAGGGGGGTTCCTACGAGCAGTACTTC. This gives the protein CASSGQGGSYEQYF. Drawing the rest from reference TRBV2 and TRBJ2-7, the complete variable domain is EPEVTQTPSHQVTQMGQEVILRCVPISNHLYFYWYRQILGQKVEFLVSFYNNEISEKSEIFDDQFSVERPDGSNFTLKIRSTKLEDSAMYFCASSGQGGSYEQYFGPGTRLTVT.